This T cell receptor (beta chain) was found in a study of PD-1 blockade in classical Hodgkin lymphoma. Background on the study: Every 2 weeks, patients had 3 mg/kg nivolumab intravenously.

Notes on the study in general: Whereas CD4+ TCR diversity had risen significantly by C4D1, CD8+ TCR diversity had not. Diversity similar to that of newly diagnosed patients was seen at baseline in complete responders. Healthy donors were reported to have higher baseline TCR diversity than newly diagnosed patients.

Time point defined: cycle 4 day 1 (C4D1), after around six weeks of nivolumab. The patients all showed relapse after autologous stem cell transplantation, while their brentuximab vedotin exposure varied. A word on this clone: Its antigen is undetermined.

The repertoire was sequenced with immunoSEQ multiplex PCR; TCRdb's copy has only in-frame clones and lacks some. The sample holds 50,000 to 65,000 clones, 91% seen once. The V segment lost 4 bases and the J segment 5 bases; nucleotides outside the gene matches: 7. The V gene's germline CDR1 is SGDLS and CDR2 YYNGEE. The CDR3 runs 14 residues. The gene calls are TRBV9 and TRBJ2-7, with 9 bases identical to TRBD1. The clonotype originates from a human donor with classical Hodgkin lymphoma. The sequences come from peripheral blood mononuclear cells (PBMCs), collected before the fourth cycle of nivolumab. The CDR3 DNA reads TGTGCCAGCAGCTCCGACAGGGGGTCTAACGAGCAGTACTTC. Amino acids: CASSSDRGSNEQYF.